This record concerns one T cell receptor (beta chain) sequence. The antigen remains undetermined. These data come from a study of T cell responses to AZD1222 COVID-19 vaccine. The study, taken as a whole, reports: Only six or seven AZD1222 recipients tested seropositive at baseline. Without day 14 samples, only post-peak T cell repertoires were studied. The sample set comprised mostly white British donors with more females, and clonal diversity was possibly underestimated.

Assay: immunoSEQ multiplex PCR; the TCRdb copy retains only in-frame clones and omits some. The repertoire has about 85,000 clones, 75% to 90% of them found once; the top ten carry around 17%. CDR1 is MGHRA and CDR2 is YSYEKL in the germline V gene. V lost 0 bases and J lost 4, with 9 bases in between. This CDR3 contains 15 residues. The sequencing here drew on peripheral blood, taken on day 0 of AZD1222 vaccination. The clonotype comes from an adult in good health. This chain uses TRBV4-1 with TRBJ1-4, with TRBD1 as a possible D gene (5 bases). The CDR3, as DNA: TGCGCCAGCAGCCAAGAGGGGCCATATAATGAAAAACTGTTTTTT. Its protein is CASSQEGPYNEKLFF.